Following are 23 T cell receptor beta chains from one sample sequenced in a study of early T cells in non-severe SARS-CoV-2 infection. TCRdb called the 5' RACE reads again in MiXCR, with one record for every CDR3 protein. The table records approximately 40,000 distinct CDR3 sequences, approximately 10% of them present only once. Sample: whole blood. These receptors came from an adult who was a healthcare worker with PCR-confirmed SARS-CoV-2 infection or an uninfected control (not recorded which).

This clonotype was counted only a few times. The CDR3: CASSYRQGGDTQYF. In DNA, the CDR3 is TGTGCCAGCAGTTATCGGCAGGGTGGAGATACGCAGTATTTT. The J gene is TRBJ2-3, the V gene TRBV6-6, with D possibly matching TRBD1 (5 bases). This CDR3 contains 14 residues. CDR1 and CDR2 from the germline V gene are MNHNY and SVGAGI (reference sequence). Trimming removed 3 bases from V and 5 bases from J, with 12 bases in between.

This clonotype has more than one count but fewer than ten. The chain employs TRBV6-6 and TRBJ2-5, with D perhaps TRBD2 (6 bases). Germline V gives CDR1 MNHNY, CDR2 SVGAGI (reference sequence). The V end lost 5 bases, the J end lost 5 bases, and 18 bases lay between the germline ends. This CDR3 is 15 amino acids long. CDR3 bases: TGTGCCAGCAGTCCGCGGGACCGGGCCGGCGAGACCCAGTACTTC. It specifies CASSPRDRAGETQYF.

This clonotype occurred many times. The chain combines TRBV12-3 or TRBV12-4 with TRBJ2-1; no clear D. Trimming removed 4 bases at V and 10 bases at J, with 14 bases between. CDR3 length equals 13 residues. CDR3 in DNA: TGTGCCAGCAGTTCCCGACGCTTAGGAGAGCAGTTCTTC. Protein: CASSSRRLGEQFF.

This clonotype was observed many times. The chain couples TRBV6-5 to TRBJ2-1; TRBD1 aligns across 9 bases. Trimming removed 5 bases from V and 7 bases from J; junction bases left unmatched: 6. Germline V gene lookup returns CDR1 MNHEY and CDR2 SVGAGI. This CDR3 is built from 14 residues. DNA of the CDR3: TGTGCCAGCAGTACCCCGGACAGGGGTAATGAGCAGTTCTTC. Amino acids: CASSTPDRGNEQFF.

This clonotype has more than one count but fewer than ten. The rearrangement uses TRBV29-1 and TRBJ1-2; tentative D call: TRBD1 (6 bases). The V end lost 7 bases, the J end lost 7 bases, and 19 bases lay between the germline ends. Germline V gene lookup returns CDR1 SQVTM and CDR2 ANQGSEA. This CDR3 has 13 amino acids. The CDR3 protein is CSAYNGGAAGYTF. CDR3 sequence (DNA): TGCAGCGCTTACAACGGGGGGGCTGCTGGCTACACCTTC.

This clonotype showed up just a few times. The chain joins TRBV7-2 to TRBJ1-4, with D hard to call. The CDR3 has 15 amino acids. Trimming pared 3 bases from V and 4 bases from J, leaving 12 bases between. CDR1 is SGHTA and CDR2 is FQGNSA in the germline V gene. The CDR3 region has the DNA TGTGCCAGCAGCTTTGGGCAACTTAATAATGAAAAACTGTTTTTT. Its translation is CASSFGQLNNEKLFF.

The V gene is TRBV3-1, the J gene TRBJ2-5; possibly TRBD1 for D (6 bases). V lost 4 bases and J lost 6, with 18 bases in between. This CDR3 region has 15 residues. Germline V gene lookup returns CDR1 LGHDT and CDR2 YNNKEL (reference sequence). CDR3 region: CASSLPWQGMKTQYF. In nucleotides, the CDR3 is TGTGCCAGCAGCCTCCCCTGGCAGGGGATGAAGACCCAGTACTTC.

This clonotype has at least ten counts. The CDR3 DNA reads as TGTGCCAGCAGCTTAAGTTGGGGTACCGCCACAGATACGCAGTATTTT. Encoded protein: CASSLSWGTATDTQYF. The chain is built from TRBV7-8 and TRBJ2-3; D unresolved. Trimming took off 2 bases at V and 2 bases at J, with 14 bases between the two ends. The CDR3 is 16 residues long. Germline V gene lookup returns CDR1 SGHVS and CDR2 FQNEAQ.

This clonotype has at least ten counts. V is TRBV4-1 and J is TRBJ2-2, with D hard to call. This CDR3 has 15 residues. In germline, CDR1 is MGHRA, CDR2 YSYEKL. The V gene lost 0 bases and the J gene lost 4 bases, with 9 bases spanning the gap. The CDR3 sequence: CASSQEAISTGELFF. The CDR3 DNA reads as TGCGCCAGCAGCCAAGAGGCGATAAGCACCGGGGAGCTGTTTTTT.

The table lists this clonotype with a few counts. The chain employs TRBV7-2 and TRBJ1-1; maybe TRBD1 (6 bases). The CDR3 runs 18 residues. CDR1 and CDR2 (germline): SGHTA, FQGNSA. V lost 5 bases and J lost 0, with 22 bases in between. CDR3 bases: TGTGCCAGCAGCCTGGACAGTCAAATTCGATCGATGAACACTGAAGCTTTCTTT. It is translated as CASSLDSQIRSMNTEAFF.

This clonotype showed up just a few times. V and J are TRBV5-1 and TRBJ1-6; D not resolved. The CDR3 covers 15 residues. CDR1 and CDR2 from the germline V gene are SGHRS and YFSETQ. The ends were cut back, 0 bases at V and 7 bases at J, with 11 bases in the middle. In nucleotides, the CDR3 is TGCGCCAGCAGCTTGGCCGGCGGTCAGAATTCACCCCTCCACTTT. It is translated as CASSLAGGQNSPLHF.

The table lists this clonotype with a few counts. The chain recombines TRBV18 with TRBJ1-3; 9 bases match TRBD1. V shed 3 bases and J 2 bases; nucleotides not matched to a gene: 5. The V gene's germline CDR1 is KGHSH and CDR2 LQKENI. The CDR3 has 16 residues. CDR3 loop: CASSPRDRATGNTIYF. The CDR3 coding sequence is TGTGCCAGCTCACCGCGGGACAGGGCCACTGGAAACACCATATATTTT.

This clonotype was seen at least ten times. The chain combines TRBV6-2 or TRBV6-3 with TRBJ2-1; 9 nucleotides match TRBD1. Germline assignment: CDR1 MNHEY and CDR2 SVGEGT. The CDR3 runs to 14 residues. V gave up 8 bases and J gave up 7 bases; unmatched junction bases: 9. The CDR3, as DNA: TGTGCCAGCGGCCCCCGGACAGGGGTAAATGAGCAGTTCTTC. Translated, it gives CASGPRTGVNEQFF.

The table lists this clonotype with many counts. The V and J genes are TRBV14 and TRBJ2-7; 9 nucleotides line up with TRBD1. CDR1 SGHDN and CDR2 FVKESK come from the germline V gene. The CDR3 has 16 residues. The ends lost 2 bases at V and 4 bases at J; junction bases unmatched: 9. CDR3 amino acids: CASSQLTGGIGYEQYF. CDR3 nucleotides: TGTGCCAGCAGCCAATTAACAGGGGGCATTGGTTACGAGCAGTACTTC. Using reference TRBV14 and TRBJ2-7 for the parts outside the CDR3, the full variable domain is EAGVTQFPSHSVIEKGQTVTLRCDPISGHDNLYWYRRVMGKEIKFLLHFVKESKQDESGMPNNRFLAERTGGTYSTLKVQPAELEDSGVYFCASSQLTGGIGYEQYFGPGTRLTVT.

This clonotype was counted at least ten times. CDR3 bases: TGTGCCAGCAGTTACGGCGGGCAGAACTATGGCTACACCTTC. Translation: CASSYGGQNYGYTF. The chain has TRBV6-2 or TRBV6-3 and TRBJ1-2; no clear D. CDR1 is MNHEY and CDR2 is SVGEGT in the germline V gene. The ends were cut back, 2 bases at V and 2 bases at J, with 9 bases in the middle. This CDR3 region has 14 residues.

The table lists this clonotype with many counts. This chain joins TRBV3-1 and TRBJ1-2, with TRBD1 identical over 9 bases. The CDR3 loop spans 15 amino acids. The trim removed 3 bases at V and 4 bases at J, leaving 6 bases unmatched. Germline values: CDR1 LGHDT, CDR2 YNNKEL (reference sequence). The CDR3, as DNA: TGTGCCAGCAGCCATGGGGACAGGGTAGGCTATGGCTACACCTTC. This codes for CASSHGDRVGYGYTF.

This clonotype came up many times. The V gene is TRBV19, the J gene TRBJ2-6; D uncertain. This CDR3 has 17 residues. V dropped 2 bases and J dropped 2 bases, with 13 bases sitting between them. Looked up from germline, CDR1 is LNHDA and CDR2 is SQIVND (reference sequence). The CDR3 protein is CASSIRVASAGANVLTF. The CDR3 bases are TGTGCCAGTAGTATACGGGTCGCGAGCGCTGGGGCCAACGTCCTGACTTTC.

Only a few counts were recorded for this clonotype. The V call is TRBV27, the J call TRBJ1-4, with TRBD1 matching 8 bases. Germline V CDR1 and CDR2: MNHEY, SMNVEV (reference sequence). Germline trimming cut 6 bases from V and 8 bases from J; bases unmatched to any gene: 11. The length of the CDR3 is 15 residues. This CDR3 reads CASRTTGGSREKLFF. CDR3 DNA: TGTGCCAGCAGGACTACAGGGGGATCTCGGGAAAAACTGTTTTTT.

This clonotype was seen more than once but under ten times. In DNA, the CDR3 is TGTGCCAGCAGCCGACAGGGAGGGTTATGGACTGAAGCTTTCTTT. It codes for CASSRQGGLWTEAFF. The chain is built from TRBV6-1 and TRBJ1-1; 7 bases are a match to TRBD1. The CDR3 sequence is 15 residues long. Losses at the gene ends were 6 bases for V and 5 bases for J; bases not matched to a gene: 12. Germline loops: CDR1 MNHNS, CDR2 SASEGT.

This clonotype was observed a handful of times. The chain is built from TRBV27 and TRBJ2-7; TRBD2 matches 7 bases. V was clipped by 6 bases and J by 6 bases; unmatched bases: 17. Germline values: CDR1 MNHEY, CDR2 SMNVEV (reference sequence). The CDR3 is made up of 16 amino acids. The CDR3 region has the DNA TGTGCCAGCAGACCCGAGCGGGGATTACTGTGGGGCGAGCAGTACTTC. Translation: CASRPERGLLWGEQYF.

The table lists this clonotype with a few counts. The chain has TRBV18 and TRBJ1-1, with a possible D match to TRBD1 (6 bases). The V and J ends lost 1 base and 2 bases respectively, with 8 bases between them. This CDR3 is 14 amino acids long. Per germline, CDR1 KGHSH and CDR2 LQKENI. CDR3 amino acids: CASSPQQGNTEAFF. The CDR3 DNA reads TGTGCCAGCTCACCACAACAGGGTAACACTGAAGCTTTCTTT.

The chain employs TRBV28 and TRBJ2-7; D is uncertain. Trimming shortened V by 2 bases and J by 2 bases, and 10 bases separated the two germline ends. The germline gives CDR1 MDHEN, CDR2 SYDVKM. This CDR3 has 14 amino acids. Written as DNA, the CDR3 is TGTGCCAGCAGTTTAACAGCTCCAACCTACGAGCAGTACTTC. Translating it yields CASSLTAPTYEQYF.

The sample holds a few counts of this clonotype. V usage is TRBV12-3 or TRBV12-4 and J usage is TRBJ1-5; D is possibly TRBD1 (6 bases). CDR3 length equals 14 residues. V shed 3 bases and J shed 6 bases, with 12 bases lying between them. CDR3 sequence (DNA): TGTGCCAGCAGTTTCGGACAGTGGGGTCAGCCCCAGCATTTT. Translated, it gives CASSFGQWGQPQHF.